The text below deals with one T cell receptor (beta chain). The antigen is unknown. This specimen belongs to a study of cytomegalovirus exposure and HLA in healthy donors. Regarding the study as a whole: Across all donors, roughly uniform sequencing depth was an assumption of the presence/absence analyses.

The V gene end was trimmed by 1 base and the J gene end by 5 bases; junction bases not matched to a gene: 6. This CDR3 is built from 15 residues. From germline, CDR1 is KGHSH and CDR2 LQKENI. The PCR had 60 Vbeta and 13 Jbeta primers. Data came from immunoSEQ multiplex PCR; TCRdb stores just in-frame clones and leaves some out. The sample lists about 95,000 clones; approximately 77% were seen once. The chain employs TRBV18 and TRBJ2-5; 8 bases fit TRBD2. Sequencing was performed on PBMCs. The sequence derives from a woman aged 40 to 50 in good health and CMV-seronegative. CDR3 region: CASSPQRGTGETQYF. The CDR3 nucleotides read TGTGCCAGCTCACCACAGCGGGGGACCGGTGAGACCCAGTACTTC.